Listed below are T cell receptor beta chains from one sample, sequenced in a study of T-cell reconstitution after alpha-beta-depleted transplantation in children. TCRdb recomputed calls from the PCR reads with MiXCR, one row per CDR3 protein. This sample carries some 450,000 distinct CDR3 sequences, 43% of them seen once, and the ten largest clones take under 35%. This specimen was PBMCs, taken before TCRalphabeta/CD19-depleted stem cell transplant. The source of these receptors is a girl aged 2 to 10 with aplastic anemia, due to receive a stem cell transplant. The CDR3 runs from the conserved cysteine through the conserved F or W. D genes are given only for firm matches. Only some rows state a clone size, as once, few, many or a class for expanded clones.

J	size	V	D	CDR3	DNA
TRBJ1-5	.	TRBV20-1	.	CSAPRQGNQPQHF	TGCAGTGCCCCTAGGCAGGGCAATCAGCCCCAGCATTTT
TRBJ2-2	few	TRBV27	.	CASSLYIGTGELFF	TGTGCCAGCAGTTTATATATCGGAACCGGGGAGCTGTTTTTT
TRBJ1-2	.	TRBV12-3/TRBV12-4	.	CASSLTDGSHYYGYTF	TGTGCCAGCAGTTTAACCGACGGCAGCCACTACTATGGCTACACCTTC
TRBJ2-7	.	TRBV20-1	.	CSASRAGAETYEQYF	TGCAGTGCTAGTCGGGCGGGGGCAGAGACCTACGAGCAGTACTTC
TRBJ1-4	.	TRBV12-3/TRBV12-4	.	CASSKSGTNEKLFF	TGTGCCAGCAGTAAGTCCGGCACCAATGAAAAACTGTTTTTT
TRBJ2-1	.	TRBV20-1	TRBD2	CSAGLAGGYEQFF	TGCAGTGCAGGACTAGCGGGAGGCTATGAGCAGTTCTTC
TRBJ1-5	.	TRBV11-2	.	CASSSEGNQPQHF	TGTGCCAGCAGCTCCGAGGGCAATCAGCCCCAGCATTTT
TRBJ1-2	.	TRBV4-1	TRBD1	CASSLRRDRGADYGYTF	TGCGCCAGCAGCCTACGCCGGGACAGGGGAGCCGACTATGGCTACACCTTC
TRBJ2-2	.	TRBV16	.	CASSQNGEGGELFF	TGTGCCAGCAGCCAAAATGGAGAAGGCGGGGAGCTGTTTTTT
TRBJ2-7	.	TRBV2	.	CASSDAGTYYEQYF	TGTGCCAGCAGTGACGCCGGGACTTACTACGAGCAGTACTTC
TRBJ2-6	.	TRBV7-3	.	CASKGSGANVLTF	TGTGCCAGCAAGGGGTCCGGGGCCAACGTCCTGACTTTC
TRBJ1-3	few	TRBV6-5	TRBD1	CASSYDRASGNTIYF	TGTGCCAGCAGTTACGACAGGGCCTCAGGAAACACCATATATTTT
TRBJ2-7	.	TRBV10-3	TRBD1	CAIKERQGASEQYF	TGTGCCATCAAGGAAAGACAGGGGGCGAGTGAGCAGTACTTC
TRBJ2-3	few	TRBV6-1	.	CASSEAPGRRDTQYF	TGTGCCAGCAGTGAAGCCCCAGGAAGGAGGGATACGCAGTATTTT
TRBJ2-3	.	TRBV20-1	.	CSARESGGALRDTQYF	TGCAGTGCTAGAGAGTCCGGCGGAGCCCTACGAGATACGCAGTATTTT
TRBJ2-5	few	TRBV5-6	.	CASSLGSGTRQETQYF	TGTGCCAGCAGCTTGGGGAGCGGAACACGTCAAGAGACCCAGTACTTC
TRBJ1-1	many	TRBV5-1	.	CASSLALGAEAFF	TGCGCCAGCAGCTTAGCCCTTGGTGCTGAAGCTTTCTTT
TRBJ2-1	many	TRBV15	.	CATSRDWGNSPKNNEQFF	TGTGCCACCAGCAGAGATTGGGGTAATAGTCCTAAGAACAATGAGCAGTTCTTC
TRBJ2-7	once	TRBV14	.	CASSQLPGFHSYEQYF	TGTGCCAGCAGCCAACTTCCGGGCTTCCACTCCTACGAGCAGTACTTC
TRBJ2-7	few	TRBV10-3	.	CAISEGVSEQYF	TGTGCCATCAGTGAGGGGGTAAGCGAGCAGTACTTC
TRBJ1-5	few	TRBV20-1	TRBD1	CSARVQGALPNQPQHF	TGCAGTGCTAGGGTACAGGGGGCACTCCCCAATCAGCCCCAGCATTTT
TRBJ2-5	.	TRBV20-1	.	CSASDLDFPRLQETQYF	TGCAGTGCTAGCGATCTGGACTTCCCCCGGCTCCAAGAGACCCAGTACTTC
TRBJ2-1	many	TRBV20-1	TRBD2	CRSGRGGYEQFF	TGCAGGAGCGGGAGGGGGGGTTATGAGCAGTTCTTC
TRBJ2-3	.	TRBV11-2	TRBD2	CATSTSGRRSF	TGTGCCACCTCGACTAGCGGGAGACGTAGTTTT
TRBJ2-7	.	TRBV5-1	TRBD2	CASSSIYRDYSYEQYF	TGCGCCAGCAGCTCAATATACCGGGACTACTCCTACGAGCAGTACTTC